The sequence of this T cell receptor (beta chain) was determined in a study of human T cells and chemical hapten exposure. Overall study context: Skin of the upper inner arm, roughly 2 cm by roughly 2 cm, received 2% DPC for sensitization.

Study-wide results and caveats: The study found that PT1 expanded TCR counts correlated positively with patch test score.

Time point indicated: pre-sensitization, week 0. This sample's treatment: therapeutic diphenylcyclopropenone sensitization with weekly scalp DPC. Sample donors consisted of patients with alopecia, aged 18 to 70 years, who were suitable for DPC. Remarks on this clonotype: Its antigen is not identified.

TCRdb reprocessed the RACE reads via MiXCR and lists one record per CDR3 protein. The data show about 68,000 distinct CDR3 sequences, with about a tenth seen just once and about 5% held by the top ten. The TCR comes from a woman between 50 and 59 years old with alopecia areata. Some clones in this sample may be carry-over from other donors' samples. The source material was whole blood, sampled in connection with sensitization to the hapten diphenylcyclopropenone (DPC).

The CDR3 coding sequence is TGTGCCAGCAGAACGACAGGAAATAATTCACCCCTCCACTTT. Protein sequence: CASRTTGNNSPLHF. The chain carries TRBV6-1 and TRBJ1-6, with TRBD1 as a possible D gene (6 bases). Germline CDR1 and CDR2: MNHNS and SASEGT. This CDR3 is 14 amino acids long. V lost 6 bases to trimming and J lost 5 bases, with 11 bases between them.